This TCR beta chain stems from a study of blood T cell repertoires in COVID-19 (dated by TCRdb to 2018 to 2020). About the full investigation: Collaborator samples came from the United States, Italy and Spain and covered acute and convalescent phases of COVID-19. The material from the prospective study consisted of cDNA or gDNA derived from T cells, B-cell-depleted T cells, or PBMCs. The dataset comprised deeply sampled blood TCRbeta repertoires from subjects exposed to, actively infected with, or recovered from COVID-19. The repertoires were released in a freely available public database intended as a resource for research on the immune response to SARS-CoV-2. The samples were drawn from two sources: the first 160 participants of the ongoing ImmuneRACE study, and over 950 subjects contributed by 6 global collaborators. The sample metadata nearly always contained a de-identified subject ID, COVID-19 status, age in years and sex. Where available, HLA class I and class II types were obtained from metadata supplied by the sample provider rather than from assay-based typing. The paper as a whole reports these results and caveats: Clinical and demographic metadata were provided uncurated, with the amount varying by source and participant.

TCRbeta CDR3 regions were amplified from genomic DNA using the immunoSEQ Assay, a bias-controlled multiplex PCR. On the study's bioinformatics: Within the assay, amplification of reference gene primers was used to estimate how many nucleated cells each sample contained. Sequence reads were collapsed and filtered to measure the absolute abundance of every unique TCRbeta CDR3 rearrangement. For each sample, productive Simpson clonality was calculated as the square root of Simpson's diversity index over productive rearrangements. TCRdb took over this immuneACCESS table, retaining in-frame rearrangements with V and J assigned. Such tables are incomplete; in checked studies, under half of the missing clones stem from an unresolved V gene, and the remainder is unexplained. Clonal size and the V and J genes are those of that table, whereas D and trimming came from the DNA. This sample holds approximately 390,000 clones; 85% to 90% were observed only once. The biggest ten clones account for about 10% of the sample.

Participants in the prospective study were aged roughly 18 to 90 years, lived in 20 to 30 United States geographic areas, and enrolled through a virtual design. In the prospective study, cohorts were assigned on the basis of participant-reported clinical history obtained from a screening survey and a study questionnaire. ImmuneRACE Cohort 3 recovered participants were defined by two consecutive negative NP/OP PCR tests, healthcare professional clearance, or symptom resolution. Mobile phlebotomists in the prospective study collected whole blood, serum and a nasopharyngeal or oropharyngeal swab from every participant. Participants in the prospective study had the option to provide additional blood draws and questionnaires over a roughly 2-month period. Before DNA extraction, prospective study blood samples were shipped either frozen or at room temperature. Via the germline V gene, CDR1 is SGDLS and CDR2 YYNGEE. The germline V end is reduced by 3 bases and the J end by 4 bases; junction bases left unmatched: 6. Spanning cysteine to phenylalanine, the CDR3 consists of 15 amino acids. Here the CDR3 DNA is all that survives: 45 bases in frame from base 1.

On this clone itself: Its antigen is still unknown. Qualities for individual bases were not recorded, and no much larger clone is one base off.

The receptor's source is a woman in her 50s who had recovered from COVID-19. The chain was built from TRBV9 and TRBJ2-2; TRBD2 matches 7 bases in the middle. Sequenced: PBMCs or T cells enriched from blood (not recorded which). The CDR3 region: CASSGRGTPTGELFF. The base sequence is TGTGCCAGCAGCGGGCGGGGGACCCCCACCGGGGAGCTGTTTTTT.